Given below is one TCR beta chain in context. These data belong to a study of blood T cell repertoires in COVID-19. The wider study: COVID-19 samples from acute and convalescent phases originated in the United States, Italy and Spain.

Original processing methods: Cell counts per sample came from amplifying reference gene primers. Repertoires were generated with immunoSEQ multiplex PCR, while TCRdb's copy carries only in-frame clones and drops some. The V and J calls and clone size are taken from that table; D and trimming were inferred from the DNA. The table records 150,000 to 190,000 clones, about 88% of them present only once. Germline V gene data show CDR1 as MNHEY and CDR2 as SVGAGI. CDR3 size: 14 residues. Between the trimmed V and J ends, which lost 2 bases and 4 bases, there was a span of 12 bases. The V call is TRBV6-5, the J call TRBJ2-7; perhaps TRBD1 as D (7 bases). This TCR was recovered from a woman in her 70s with acute or convalescent COVID-19. The material sequenced was peripheral blood. The CDR3 DNA sequence: TGTGCCAGCAGTTACGGACCAGGGGGGTACGAGCAGTACGTC. Protein product: CASSYGPGGYEQYV.